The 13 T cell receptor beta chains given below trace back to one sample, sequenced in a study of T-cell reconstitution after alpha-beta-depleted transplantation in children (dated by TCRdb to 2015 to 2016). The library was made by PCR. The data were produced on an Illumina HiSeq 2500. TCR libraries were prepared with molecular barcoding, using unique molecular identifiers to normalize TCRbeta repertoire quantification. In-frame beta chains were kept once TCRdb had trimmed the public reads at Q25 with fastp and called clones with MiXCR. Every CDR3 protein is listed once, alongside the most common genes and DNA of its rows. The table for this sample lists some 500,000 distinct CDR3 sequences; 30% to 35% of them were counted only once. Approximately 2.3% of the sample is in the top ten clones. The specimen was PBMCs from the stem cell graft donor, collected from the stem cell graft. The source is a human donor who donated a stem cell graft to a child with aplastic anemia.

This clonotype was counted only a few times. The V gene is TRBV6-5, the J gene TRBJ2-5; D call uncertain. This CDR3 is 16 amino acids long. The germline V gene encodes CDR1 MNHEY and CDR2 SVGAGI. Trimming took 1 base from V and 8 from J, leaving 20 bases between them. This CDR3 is CASSYYFPRSRDTQYF. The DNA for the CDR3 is TGTGCCAGCAGTTACTATTTCCCTAGATCAAGAGACACCCAGTACTTC.

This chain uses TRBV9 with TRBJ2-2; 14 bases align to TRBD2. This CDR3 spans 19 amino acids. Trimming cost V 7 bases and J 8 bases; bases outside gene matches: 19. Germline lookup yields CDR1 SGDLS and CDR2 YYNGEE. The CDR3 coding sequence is TGTGCCAGCTTGACATCGGGACTAGCGGGAGCGGAGGTAGCGGGGGAGCTGTTTTTT. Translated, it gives CASLTSGLAGAEVAGELFF.

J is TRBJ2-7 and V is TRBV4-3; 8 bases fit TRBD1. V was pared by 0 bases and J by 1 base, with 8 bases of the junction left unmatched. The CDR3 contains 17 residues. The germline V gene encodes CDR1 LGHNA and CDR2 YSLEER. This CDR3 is CASSQESQGAGSYEQYF. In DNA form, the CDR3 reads TGCGCCAGCAGCCAAGAGAGCCAGGGGGCCGGTTCCTACGAGCAGTACTTC.

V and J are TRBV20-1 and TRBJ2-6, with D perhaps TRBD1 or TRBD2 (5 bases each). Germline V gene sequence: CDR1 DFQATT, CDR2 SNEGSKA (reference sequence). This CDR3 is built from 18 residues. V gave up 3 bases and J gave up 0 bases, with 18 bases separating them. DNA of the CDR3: TGCAGTGCTAGTTCTCCGGGACGCCTAAGCTCTGGGGCCAACGTCCTGACTTTC. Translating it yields CSASSPGRLSSGANVLTF.

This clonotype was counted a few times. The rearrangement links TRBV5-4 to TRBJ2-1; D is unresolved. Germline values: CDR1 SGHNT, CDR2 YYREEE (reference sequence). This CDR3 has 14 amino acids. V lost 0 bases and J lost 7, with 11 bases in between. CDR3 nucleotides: TGTGCCAGCAGCTTGGAATCCTTCCTTAATGAGCAGTTCTTC. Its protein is CASSLESFLNEQFF.

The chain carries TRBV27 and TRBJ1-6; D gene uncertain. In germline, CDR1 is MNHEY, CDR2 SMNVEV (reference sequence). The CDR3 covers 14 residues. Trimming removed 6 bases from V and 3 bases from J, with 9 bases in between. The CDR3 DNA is TGTGCCAGCAGGGCAGGCGGCTATAATTCACCCCTCCACTTT. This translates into CASRAGGYNSPLHF.

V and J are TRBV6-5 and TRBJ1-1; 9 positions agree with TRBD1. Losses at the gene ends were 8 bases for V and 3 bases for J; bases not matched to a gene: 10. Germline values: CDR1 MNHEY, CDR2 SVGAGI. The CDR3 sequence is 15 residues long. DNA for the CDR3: TGTGCCAGCCCCGGCGGAACAGGGGGCTACACTGAAGCTTTCTTT. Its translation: CASPGGTGGYTEAFF.

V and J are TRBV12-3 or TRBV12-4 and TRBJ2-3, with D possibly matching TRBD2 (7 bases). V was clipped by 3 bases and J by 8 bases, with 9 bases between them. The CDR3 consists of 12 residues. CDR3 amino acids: CASSLAGATQYF. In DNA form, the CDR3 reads TGTGCCAGCAGTTTGGCGGGGGCTACGCAGTATTTT.

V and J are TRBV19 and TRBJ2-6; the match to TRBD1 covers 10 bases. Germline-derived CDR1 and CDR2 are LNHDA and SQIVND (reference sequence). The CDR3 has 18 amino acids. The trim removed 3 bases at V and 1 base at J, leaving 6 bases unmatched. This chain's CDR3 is CASSIGTGVKSGANVLTF. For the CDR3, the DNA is TGTGCCAGTAGTATCGGGACAGGGGTCAAATCTGGGGCCAACGTCCTGACTTTC.

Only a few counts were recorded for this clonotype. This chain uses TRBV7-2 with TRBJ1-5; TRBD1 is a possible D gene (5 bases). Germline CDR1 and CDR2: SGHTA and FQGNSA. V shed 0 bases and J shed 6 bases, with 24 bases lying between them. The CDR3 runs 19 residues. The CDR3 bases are TGTGCCAGCAGCTTAGCAGATATAGATCTTAGCAGGGAGGGTCAGCCCCAGCATTTT. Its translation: CASSLADIDLSREGQPQHF. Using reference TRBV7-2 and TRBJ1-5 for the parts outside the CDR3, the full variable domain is GAGVSQSPSNKVTEKGKDVELRCDPISGHTALYWYRQSLGQGLEFLIYFQGNSAPDKSGLPSDRFSAERTGGSVSTLTIQRTQQEDSAVYLCASSLADIDLSREGQPQHFGDGTRLSIL.

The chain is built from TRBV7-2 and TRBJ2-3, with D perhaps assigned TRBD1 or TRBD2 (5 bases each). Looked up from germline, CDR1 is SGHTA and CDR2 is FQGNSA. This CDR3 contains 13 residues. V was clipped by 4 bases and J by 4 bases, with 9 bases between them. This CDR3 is CASSWPGPDTQYF. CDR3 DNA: TGTGCCAGCAGCTGGCCGGGGCCAGATACGCAGTATTTT.

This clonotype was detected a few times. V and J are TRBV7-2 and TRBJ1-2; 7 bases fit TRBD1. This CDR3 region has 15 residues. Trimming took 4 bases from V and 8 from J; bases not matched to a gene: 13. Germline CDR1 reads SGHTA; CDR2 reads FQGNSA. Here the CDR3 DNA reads TGTGCCAGCAGCTCCCCAAAACAGGGGCCAGGGGGCTACACCTTC. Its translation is CASSSPKQGPGGYTF.

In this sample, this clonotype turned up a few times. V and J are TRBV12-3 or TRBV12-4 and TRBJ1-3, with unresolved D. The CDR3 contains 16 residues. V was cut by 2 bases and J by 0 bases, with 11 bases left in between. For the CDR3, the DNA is TGTGCCAGCAGTTTATTGGTCTGGAGCTCTGGAAACACCATATATTTT. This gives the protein CASSLLVWSSGNTIYF.